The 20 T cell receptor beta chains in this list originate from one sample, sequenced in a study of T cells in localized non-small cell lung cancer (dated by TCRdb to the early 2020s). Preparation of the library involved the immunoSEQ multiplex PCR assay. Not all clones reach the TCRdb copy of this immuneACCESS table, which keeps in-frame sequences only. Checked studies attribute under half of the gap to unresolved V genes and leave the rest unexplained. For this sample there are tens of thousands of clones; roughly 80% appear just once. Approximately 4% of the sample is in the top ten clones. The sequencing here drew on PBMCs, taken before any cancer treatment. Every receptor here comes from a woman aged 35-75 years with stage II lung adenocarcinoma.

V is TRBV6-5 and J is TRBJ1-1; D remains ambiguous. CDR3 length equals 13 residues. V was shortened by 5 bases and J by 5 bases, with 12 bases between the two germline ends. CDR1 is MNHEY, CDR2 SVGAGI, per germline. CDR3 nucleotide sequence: TGTGCCAGCAGTCCCGGGCCGCGGACTGAAGCTTTCTTT. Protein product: CASSPGPRTEAFF.

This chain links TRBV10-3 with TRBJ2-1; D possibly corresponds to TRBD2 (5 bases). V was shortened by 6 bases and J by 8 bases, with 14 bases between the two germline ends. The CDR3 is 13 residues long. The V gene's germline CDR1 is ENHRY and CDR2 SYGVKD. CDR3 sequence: CAIRESLSDEQFF. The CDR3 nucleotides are TGTGCCATCAGGGAGAGCCTTAGCGATGAGCAGTTCTTC.

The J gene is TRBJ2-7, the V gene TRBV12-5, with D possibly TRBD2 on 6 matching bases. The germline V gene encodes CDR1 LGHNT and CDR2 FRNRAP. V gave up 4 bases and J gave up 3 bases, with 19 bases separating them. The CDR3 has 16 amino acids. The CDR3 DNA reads TGTGCTAGTGGTTACCCCCTGGGAGGCGGCGGCTACGAGCAGTACTTC. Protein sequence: CASGYPLGGGGYEQYF.

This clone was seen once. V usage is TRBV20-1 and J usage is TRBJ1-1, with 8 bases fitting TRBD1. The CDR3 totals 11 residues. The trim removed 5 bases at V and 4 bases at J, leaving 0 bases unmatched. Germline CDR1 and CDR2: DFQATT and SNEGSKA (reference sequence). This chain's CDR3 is CSAQGATEAFF. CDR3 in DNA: TGCAGTGCTCAGGGGGCCACTGAAGCTTTCTTT.

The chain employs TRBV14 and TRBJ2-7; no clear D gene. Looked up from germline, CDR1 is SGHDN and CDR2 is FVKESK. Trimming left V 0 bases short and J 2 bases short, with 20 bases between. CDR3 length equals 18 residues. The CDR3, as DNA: TGTGCCAGCAGCCAAGATCTAGGCTACTTACCCCAGACCTACGAGCAGTACTTC. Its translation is CASSQDLGYLPQTYEQYF.

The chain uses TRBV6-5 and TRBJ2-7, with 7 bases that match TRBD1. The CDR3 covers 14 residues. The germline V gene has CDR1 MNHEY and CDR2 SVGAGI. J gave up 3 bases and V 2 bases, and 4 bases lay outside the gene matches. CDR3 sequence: CASSYTDRLYEQYF. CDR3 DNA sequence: TGTGCCAGCAGTTACACGGACAGGCTCTACGAGCAGTACTTC.

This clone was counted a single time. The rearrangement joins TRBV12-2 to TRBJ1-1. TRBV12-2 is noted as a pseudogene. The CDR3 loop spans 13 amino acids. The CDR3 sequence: CASRLYGGTEAFF. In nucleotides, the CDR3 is TGTGCAAGTCGCTTGTACGGTGGGACTGAAGCTTTCTTT.

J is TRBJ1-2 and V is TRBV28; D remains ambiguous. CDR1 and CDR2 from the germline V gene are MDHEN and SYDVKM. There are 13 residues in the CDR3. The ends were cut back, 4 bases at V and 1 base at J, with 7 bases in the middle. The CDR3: CASSSGDNYGYTF. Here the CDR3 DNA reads TGTGCCAGCAGTTCAGGAGATAACTATGGCTACACCTTC.

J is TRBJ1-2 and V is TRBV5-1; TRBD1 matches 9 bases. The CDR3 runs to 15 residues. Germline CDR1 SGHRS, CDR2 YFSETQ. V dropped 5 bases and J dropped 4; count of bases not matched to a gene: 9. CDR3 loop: CASRLTGGPSYGYTF. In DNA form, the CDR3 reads TGCGCCAGCAGACTAACAGGGGGCCCCAGCTATGGCTACACCTTC.

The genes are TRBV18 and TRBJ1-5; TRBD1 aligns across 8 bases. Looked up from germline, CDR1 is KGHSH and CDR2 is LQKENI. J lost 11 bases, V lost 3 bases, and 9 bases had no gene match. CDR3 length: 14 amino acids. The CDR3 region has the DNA TGTGCCAGCTCACCCGACAGGGGAGGAGAGGCCCAGCATTTT. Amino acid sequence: CASSPDRGGEAQHF.

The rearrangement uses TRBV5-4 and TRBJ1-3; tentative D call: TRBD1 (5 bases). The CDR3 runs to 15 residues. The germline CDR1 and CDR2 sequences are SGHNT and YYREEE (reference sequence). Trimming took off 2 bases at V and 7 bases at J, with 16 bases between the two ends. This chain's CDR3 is CASSFGGLRRNTIYF. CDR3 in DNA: TGTGCCAGCAGCTTCGGGGGGTTGAGACGGAACACCATATATTTT.

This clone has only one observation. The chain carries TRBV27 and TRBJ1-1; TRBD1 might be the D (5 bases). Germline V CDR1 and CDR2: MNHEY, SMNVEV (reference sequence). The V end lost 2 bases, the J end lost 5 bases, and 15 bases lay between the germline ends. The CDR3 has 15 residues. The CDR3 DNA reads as TGTGCCAGCAGTTTAGAGGCTAGAGGGGTAACTGAAGCTTTCTTT. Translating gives CASSLEARGVTEAFF.

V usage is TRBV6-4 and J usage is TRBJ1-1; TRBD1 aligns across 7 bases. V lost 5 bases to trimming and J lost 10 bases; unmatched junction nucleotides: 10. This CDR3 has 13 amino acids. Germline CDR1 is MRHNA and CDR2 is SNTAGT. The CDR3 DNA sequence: TGTGCCAGCAGTCCCGGGACAGCCCTGGGAGCTTTCTTT. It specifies CASSPGTALGAFF.

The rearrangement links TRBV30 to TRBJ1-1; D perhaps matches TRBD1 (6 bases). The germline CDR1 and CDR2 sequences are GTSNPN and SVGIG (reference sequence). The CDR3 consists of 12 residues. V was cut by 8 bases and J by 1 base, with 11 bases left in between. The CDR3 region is CAQGKANTEAFF. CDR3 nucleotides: TGTGCCCAGGGGAAAGCGAACACTGAAGCTTTCTTT.

The CDR3 DNA reads as TGTGCCAGCAGCCCACTCCTACAGGGACGTGGCTACACCTTC. Translated: CASSPLLQGRGYTF. The V gene is TRBV7-9, the J gene TRBJ1-2; D is possibly TRBD1 (6 bases). V lost 5 bases and J lost 7, with 17 bases in between. CDR3 length equals 14 residues. Germline CDR1 and CDR2: SEHNR and FQNEAQ (reference sequence).

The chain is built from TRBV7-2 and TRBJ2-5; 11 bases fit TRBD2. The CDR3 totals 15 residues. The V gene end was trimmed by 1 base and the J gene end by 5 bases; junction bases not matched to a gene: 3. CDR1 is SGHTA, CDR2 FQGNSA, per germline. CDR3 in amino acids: CASSLGLAGTETQYF. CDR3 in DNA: TGTGCCAGCAGCTTAGGACTAGCGGGGACGGAGACCCAGTACTTC.

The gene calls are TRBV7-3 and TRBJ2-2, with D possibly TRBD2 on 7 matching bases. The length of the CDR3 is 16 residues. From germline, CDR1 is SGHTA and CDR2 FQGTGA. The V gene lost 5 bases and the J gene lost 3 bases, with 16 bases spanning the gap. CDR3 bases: TGTGCCAGCAGCCGCCCGGGGGGCCTGGACACCGGGGAGCTGTTTTTT. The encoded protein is CASSRPGGLDTGELFF.

The DNA of the CDR3 is TGTGCCATCAGTGAGTCCCATACGACAGCTTCTGGAAACACCATATATTTT. Translation gives CAISESHTTASGNTIYF. This chain uses TRBV10-3 with TRBJ1-3; a possible D gene is TRBD1 (5 bases). Per the germline V gene, CDR1 is ENHRY and CDR2 is SYGVKD. This CDR3 is built from 17 residues. Trimming left V 0 bases short and J 1 base short, with 13 bases between.

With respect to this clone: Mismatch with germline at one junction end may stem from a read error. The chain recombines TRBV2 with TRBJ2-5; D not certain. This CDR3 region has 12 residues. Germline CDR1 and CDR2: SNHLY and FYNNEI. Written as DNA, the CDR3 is TGTGCCAGCAGTGAAGGGGCGAAAGGTCCAAACTTC. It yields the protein CASSEGAKGPNF.

The CDR3 loop reads CASRFERGSYNSPLHF. CDR3 in DNA: TGTGCCAGCAGATTTGAACGGGGCTCCTATAATTCACCCCTCCACTTT. The rearrangement uses TRBV5-8 and TRBJ1-6; no clear D. CDR3 size: 16 residues. Trimming pared 5 bases from V and 0 bases from J, leaving 12 bases between. In germline, CDR1 is SGHTS, CDR2 YDEGEE.